These 20 T cell receptor beta chains originate from one sample sequenced in a study of Graves' ophthalmopathy and Graves' hyperthyroidism. The authors amplified TCR beta CDR3 regions from RNA transcripts. Second-round multiplex PCR came after a first-round RT-PCR that employed HTBI primers. One entry per CDR3 protein, called by TCRdb with MiXCR from the multiplex PCR reads. The sample records 900,000 to 1,200,000 distinct CDR3 sequences, roughly 35% being singletons. Sequencing used peripheral blood or thyroid tissue (not recorded which). The source is an adult man with Graves' hyperthyroidism.

The chain links TRBV5-1 to TRBJ2-7; 12 bases agree with TRBD2. CDR1 and CDR2 (germline): SGHRS, YFSETQ. V lost 4 bases to trimming and J lost 3 bases; unmatched junction nucleotides: 2. This CDR3 is built from 14 residues. The CDR3 coding sequence is TGCGCCAGCAGCGAGGGACTAGCGGGCTACGAGCAGTACTTC. Translating it yields CASSEGLAGYEQYF. Combining the CDR3 with reference TRBV5-1 and TRBJ2-7 gives the whole variable domain KAGVTQTPRYLIKTRGQQVTLSCSPISGHRSVSWYQQTPGQGLQFLFEYFSETQRNKGNFPGRFSGRQFSNSRSEMNVSTLELGDSALYLCASSEGLAGYEQYFGPGTRLTVT.

This clonotype has just a few counts. The genes are TRBV18 and TRBJ2-5; D unclear. CDR1 is KGHSH and CDR2 is LQKENI in the germline V gene. The CDR3 is 13 amino acids. V shed 2 bases and J shed 3 bases, with 7 bases lying between them. The CDR3 nucleotides are TGTGCCAGCTCACCAACACAGAAAGAGACCCAGTACTTC. This sequence encodes CASSPTQKETQYF. The variable domain in full, with the rest retrieved from reference TRBV18 and TRBJ2-5, is NAGVMQNPRHLVRRRGQEARLRCSPMKGHSHVYWYRQLPEEGLKFMVYLQKENIIDESGMPKERFSAEFPKEGPSILRIQQVVRGDSAAYFCASSPTQKETQYFGPGTRLLVL.

This clonotype has at least ten counts. The rearrangement uses TRBV15 and TRBJ1-3, with 9 bases fitting TRBD1. This CDR3 has 15 residues. V lost 3 bases to trimming and J lost 1 base; unmatched junction nucleotides: 1. The germline V gene encodes CDR1 LNHNV and CDR2 YYDKDF (reference sequence). CDR3 protein: CATSRDRGSGNTIYF. CDR3 DNA sequence: TGTGCCACCAGCAGGGACAGGGGTTCTGGAAACACCATATATTTT. The whole variable domain, filled in from reference TRBV15 and TRBJ1-3, reads DAMVIQNPRYQVTQFGKPVTLSCSQTLNHNVMYWYQQKSSQAPKLLFHYYDKDFNNEADTPDNFQSRRPNTSFCFLDIRSPGLGDTAMYLCATSRDRGSGNTIYFGEGSWLTVV.

This clonotype was observed a few times. V and J are TRBV2 and TRBJ2-7, with 7 positions matching TRBD1. There are 13 residues in the CDR3. V lost 8 bases to trimming and J lost 4 bases; unmatched junction nucleotides: 8. Germline V lookup: CDR1 SNHLY, CDR2 FYNNEI. CDR3 sequence (DNA): TGTGCCAGCGGGGCCGGGACAGCTTACGAGCAGTACTTC. It codes for CASGAGTAYEQYF.

There are a few counts of this clonotype. V gene TRBV27 combines with J gene TRBJ2-5, with a weak D call TRBD1 (5 bases). Per the germline V gene, CDR1 is MNHEY and CDR2 is SMNVEV (reference sequence). The V gene lost 6 bases and the J gene lost 2 bases, with 16 bases spanning the gap. CDR3 length equals 15 residues. In nucleotides, the CDR3 is TGTGCCAGCAGACGAGCCCGGACAAATCAAGAGACCCAGTACTTC. Translated: CASRRARTNQETQYF.

This clonotype came up many times. The CDR3 nucleotides read TGTGCCATCAGTGAGTCTCTAAAGCGGTCGGGTTCACCCCTCCACTTT. Protein product: CAISESLKRSGSPLHF. The chain links TRBV10-3 to TRBJ1-6, with unresolved D. The V and J ends lost 0 bases and 9 bases respectively, with 15 bases between them. The CDR3 sequence is 16 residues long. The germline CDR1 and CDR2 sequences are ENHRY and SYGVKD.

The V gene is TRBV11-1, the J gene TRBJ2-7; the D call may be TRBD1 or TRBD2 (5 bases each). The germline CDR1 and CDR2 sequences are SGHAT and FQDESV (reference sequence). Trimming took off 3 bases at V and 0 bases at J, with 9 bases between the two ends. The CDR3 contains 14 residues. DNA for the CDR3: TGTGCCAGCAGCTTTTTCGGGACCTCCTACGAGCAGTACTTC. Amino acids: CASSFFGTSYEQYF.

A remark on this clonotype: Given the absence of the conserved phenylalanine or tryptophan at the CDR3 end, a read error is likely. This chain connects TRBV7-2 to TRBJ1-2; no clear D. The CDR3 contains 13 residues. Trimming removed 5 bases at V and 8 bases at J, with 15 bases between. Looked up from germline, CDR1 is SGHTA and CDR2 is FQGNSA. This chain's CDR3 is CASSLKPGTGYTL. DNA for the CDR3: TGTGCCAGCAGCCTAAAGCCCGGCACAGGCTACACCCTC.

This clonotype was seen many times. This chain connects TRBV7-2 to TRBJ1-3; no definite D call. V gave up 7 bases and J gave up 3 bases, with 16 bases separating them. Per germline, CDR1 SGHTA and CDR2 FQGNSA. The CDR3 sequence is 15 residues long. CDR3 sequence reads: CASNPLRRGGNTIYF. The CDR3, as DNA: TGTGCCAGCAACCCGTTGCGGCGGGGTGGAAACACCATATATTTT.

This clonotype was observed a handful of times. The genes are TRBV4-3 and TRBJ2-3; a possible D gene is TRBD2 (5 bases). V dropped 1 base and J dropped 1 base, with 9 bases sitting between them. The germline gives CDR1 LGHNA, CDR2 YSLEER. This CDR3 has 15 amino acids. The CDR3 nucleotides read TGCGCCAGCAGCCAAGTCCTCGGGGGCACAGATACGCAGTATTTT. This translates into CASSQVLGGTDTQYF.

In this sample, this clonotype turned up many times. The J gene is TRBJ2-7, the V gene TRBV9; TRBD2 agrees at 7 bases. Germline V gene lookup returns CDR1 SGDLS and CDR2 YYNGEE. This CDR3 is 12 amino acids long. With 1 base clipped from V and 6 bases from J, the junction kept 1 base outside the gene matches. The CDR3 reads CASSVSSGEQYF. The CDR3 DNA reads TGTGCCAGCAGCGTATCTAGCGGCGAGCAGTACTTC.

This clonotype was counted ten times or more. The chain employs TRBV20-1 and TRBJ2-5; no reliable D call. Germline-derived CDR1 and CDR2 are DFQATT and SNEGSKA (reference sequence). This CDR3 has 15 amino acids. V lost 0 bases and J lost 2, with 13 bases in between. The CDR3 bases are TGCAGTGCTAGAGATATGACTGGGGTACAAGAGACCCAGTACTTC. It yields the protein CSARDMTGVQETQYF.

V usage is TRBV5-4 and J usage is TRBJ2-7, with D perhaps matching TRBD1 (6 bases). The V and J ends lost 0 bases and 3 bases respectively, with 19 bases between them. The germline CDR1 and CDR2 sequences are SGHNT and YYREEE (reference sequence). The CDR3 totals 17 residues. CDR3 protein: CASSLAGVGASLYEQYF. CDR3 nucleotides: TGTGCCAGCAGCTTGGCGGGTGTGGGGGCCTCCCTCTACGAGCAGTACTTC.

The chain carries TRBV12-3 or TRBV12-4 and TRBJ1-5; D perhaps matches TRBD1 (6 bases). This CDR3 is 17 amino acids long. V was clipped by 0 bases and J by 0 bases, with 12 bases between them. This CDR3 is CASSLARGASSNQPQHF. In nucleotides, the CDR3 is TGTGCCAGCAGTTTAGCGAGGGGGGCTAGTAGCAATCAGCCCCAGCATTTT.

Details on this clonotype: This may arise from a read error, as a much more abundant clone is one base away. In DNA form, the CDR3 reads TGTGCCAGCAGTACAGGGTACTATGGCTACACCTTC. This gives the protein CASSTGYYGYTF. This chain uses TRBV10-3 with TRBJ1-2, with a possible D match to TRBD1 (6 bases). Germline assignment: CDR1 ENHRY and CDR2 SYGVKD. The CDR3 loop spans 12 amino acids.

This clonotype turned up a few times. The genes are TRBV12-3 or TRBV12-4 and TRBJ2-7; perhaps TRBD1 as D (5 bases). This CDR3 is 12 amino acids long. V was cut by 5 bases and J by 3 bases, with 8 bases left in between. CDR3 protein: CASSRQFYEQYF. For the CDR3, the DNA is TGTGCCAGCAGTCGACAGTTCTACGAGCAGTACTTC.

Notes on this clonotype: An end of the junction differs from the germline gene, which may be a read error. This chain joins TRBV10-2 and TRBJ2-7; TRBD1 agrees at 7 bases. The CDR3 consists of 14 residues. Germline values: CDR1 WSHSY, CDR2 SAAADI. As DNA, the CDR3 is TGTGCCAACGGAACCGGGACAGACCTCTACGAGCAGTACTTC. It translates to CANGTGTDLYEQYF.

This chain uses TRBV10-3 with TRBJ1-2; no clear D. The CDR3 spans 16 residues. Between the trimmed V and J ends, which lost 10 bases and 2 bases, there was a span of 23 bases. The germline V gene encodes CDR1 ENHRY and CDR2 SYGVKD. As DNA, the CDR3 is TGTGCCAGCAGAAGGATCCCCCCCCCAGTGAACTATGGCTACACCTTC. The encoded protein is CASRRIPPPVNYGYTF.

Remarks on this clonotype: This CDR3 fails to terminate in the conserved phenylalanine or tryptophan, so it likely reflects a read error. The chain employs TRBV7-3 and TRBJ2-7; 10 bases fit TRBD1. CDR1 is SGHTA, CDR2 FQGTGA, per germline. The CDR3 loop spans 14 amino acids. The junction had 7 bases not matched to a gene; V was cut back by 5 bases and J by 6 bases. The CDR3 sequence: CASSVAGQGGEQYL. CDR3 nucleotide sequence: TGTGCCAGCAGCGTAGCCGGACAGGGGGGCGAGCAGTACCTC.

Of note for this clonotype: This CDR3 is missing its conserved last phenylalanine or tryptophan, likely due to a read error. The CDR3 region is CASSPQPGTGMNTEAFL. The CDR3 coding sequence is TGTGCCAGCAGTCCCCAACCCGGGACAGGGATGAACACTGAAGCTTTCCTT. The gene calls are TRBV12-3 or TRBV12-4 and TRBJ1-1, with 9 bases matching TRBD1. The V gene end was trimmed by 5 bases and the J gene end by 0 bases; junction bases not matched to a gene: 10. The CDR3 has 17 amino acids.